Reported below is one T cell receptor beta chain. This record belongs to a study of blood T cell repertoires in COVID-19. Study details: Samples of COVID-19 (acute and convalescent) were obtained from the United States, Italy and Spain.

The V gene's germline CDR1 is SGHNT and CDR2 YYREEE (reference sequence). V lost 3 bases to trimming and J lost 3 bases, with 7 bases between them. The CDR3 is 13 residues long. In Cohort 3, a recovered donor had either two negative PCRs, clearance, or symptom resolution. The table came from immunoSEQ multiplex PCR; TCRdb's copy has only in-frame clones and leaves some out. The repertoire holds about 140,000 clones, with around 80% as singletons. This rearrangement joins TRBV5-4 to TRBJ1-3; no reliable D call. Specimen: PBMCs or T cells enriched from blood (not recorded which). The receptor's source is a woman in her forties or fifties who had recovered from COVID-19. CDR3 loop: CASSYPGGNTIYF. CDR3 in DNA: TGTGCCAGCAGCTACCCCGGTGGAAACACCATATATTTT.